The 3 T cell receptor beta chains reported below all come from one sample, sequenced in a study of early T cells in non-severe SARS-CoV-2 infection listed by TCRdb under 2021. Preparation of the library involved 5' RACE. These reads were obtained on a NextSeq 500. Through fastp at Q25 and MiXCR, TCRdb rebuilt clones from the public reads, retaining in-frame beta chains. When rows share a CDR3 protein, they turn into one entry using the most common DNA and genes. Present in this sample are approximately 97,000 distinct CDR3 sequences, approximately 11% of which were seen just once. The ten largest clones capture approximately 4.7% of the sample. The source was whole blood, collected at baseline. Every receptor here comes from an adult who was a healthcare worker with PCR-confirmed SARS-CoV-2 infection or an uninfected control (not recorded which).

The rearrangement joins TRBV28 to TRBJ2-1; TRBD2 agrees at 8 bases. V lost 4 bases, J lost 13 bases, and 9 bases stayed unmatched. CDR1 is MDHEN, CDR2 SYDVKM, per germline. The CDR3 spans 13 residues. This CDR3 is CASSSGLVFLQFF. CDR3 bases: TGTGCCAGCAGTTCGGGACTAGTTTTCCTCCAGTTCTTC. Supplemented by reference TRBV28 and TRBJ2-1, the full variable domain reads DVKVTQSSRYLVKRTGEKVFLECVQDMDHENMFWYRQDPGLGLRLIYFSYDVKMKEKGDIPEGYSVSREKKERFSLILESASTNQTSMYLCASSSGLVFLQFFGPGTRLTVL.

This clonotype came up a few times. The rearrangement joins TRBV7-2 to TRBJ1-5; the D gene is possibly TRBD1 (6 bases). The germline V and J ends were trimmed by 5 bases and 1 base, with 12 bases remaining between them. This CDR3 has 15 amino acids. Germline values: CDR1 SGHTA, CDR2 FQGNSA. This CDR3 reads CASSRRGGSNQPQHF. The CDR3, as DNA: TGTGCCAGCAGCCGGCGAGGGGGAAGCAATCAGCCCCAGCATTTT.

This clonotype has a count of ten or more. The rearrangement links TRBV7-9 to TRBJ1-5; no reliable D call. In germline, CDR1 is SEHNR, CDR2 FQNEAQ (reference sequence). The V end lost 1 base, the J end lost 4 bases, and 2 bases lay between the germline ends. The CDR3 contains 12 residues. CDR3 in amino acids: CASSLDNQPQHF. CDR3 sequence (DNA): TGTGCCAGCAGCTTAGATAATCAGCCCCAGCATTTT.